Below are 25 T cell receptor beta chains sequenced from a single sample in a study of cytomegalovirus exposure and HLA in healthy donors. The study ran its PCR with 60 Vbeta and 13 Jbeta primers. Using immunoSEQ multiplex PCR, the repertoire was profiled, and TCRdb retains in-frame clones only, with some absent. The sample consists of 80,000 to 100,000 clones, more than 70% of them appearing once. The sample comprised PBMCs. Receptors were obtained from a man aged 18 to 29 in good health and CMV-seropositive.

The chain joins TRBV28 to TRBJ1-5, with a tentative D call TRBD1 (5 bases). V lost 4 bases and J 0 bases, leaving 13 bases between the germline ends. The CDR3 is 16 residues long. Germline V gene data show CDR1 as MDHEN and CDR2 as SYDVKM. The DNA of the CDR3 is TGTGCCAGCAGTTATTCAGGGAGGGATAGCAATCAGCCCCAGCATTTT. Translating it yields CASSYSGRDSNQPQHF.

V gene TRBV9 combines with J gene TRBJ1-4; tentative D call: TRBD1 (6 bases). Between the trimmed V and J ends, which lost 1 base and 5 bases, there was a span of 12 bases. Germline V gene data show CDR1 as SGDLS and CDR2 as YYNGEE. This CDR3 has 15 residues. CDR3 amino acids: CASSVSRQVNEKLFF. CDR3 nucleotides: TGTGCCAGCAGCGTATCGAGACAGGTCAATGAAAAACTGTTTTTT.

J is TRBJ1-2 and V is TRBV6-1; TRBD1 matches at 7 bases. The CDR3 is 14 residues long. From germline, CDR1 is MNHNS and CDR2 SASEGT. V dropped 6 bases and J dropped 3; count of bases not matched to a gene: 7. The CDR3 region has the DNA TGTGCCAGCAGGGACCGGGGGACAGACTATGGCTACACCTTC. Translation: CASRDRGTDYGYTF.

CDR3 loop: CASTPDRGAKNIQYF. CDR3 in DNA: TGTGCCAGCACCCCCGATAGGGGGGCCAAAAACATTCAGTACTTC. This rearrangement joins TRBV28 to TRBJ2-4, with D possibly TRBD1 on 6 matching bases. The germline V gene encodes CDR1 MDHEN and CDR2 SYDVKM. CDR3 length equals 15 residues. With 7 bases removed from V and 1 base from J, the gap between germline ends came to 14 bases.

The CDR3 nucleotides are TGTGCCAGCAGCTCCTACGACAGGGGTGGTTCACCCCTCCACTTT. Protein: CASSSYDRGGSPLHF. The gene calls are TRBV7-9 and TRBJ1-6, with 8 bases aligning to TRBD1. The germline CDR1 and CDR2 sequences are SEHNR and FQNEAQ (reference sequence). The CDR3 contains 15 residues. Unmatched junction bases numbered 8, after V lost 4 bases and J lost 9 bases.

The chain has TRBV28 and TRBJ2-1; D uncertain. The length of the CDR3 is 13 residues. V was shortened by 6 bases and J by 6 bases, with 12 bases between the two germline ends. The germline V gene has CDR1 MDHEN and CDR2 SYDVKM. CDR3: CASSPSRLNEQFF. The CDR3 DNA is TGTGCCAGCAGCCCCTCGCGTCTCAATGAGCAGTTCTTC.

The V call is TRBV5-4, the J call TRBJ2-7; 15 nucleotides line up with TRBD2. Germline V gene lookup returns CDR1 SGHNT and CDR2 YYREEE (reference sequence). CDR3 length: 15 amino acids. Trimming removed 2 bases from V and 7 bases from J; junction bases left unmatched: 4. CDR3 region: CASSFSGTSGGEQYF. Written as DNA, the CDR3 is TGTGCCAGCAGCTTCTCGGGGACTAGCGGGGGGGAGCAGTACTTC.

The J gene is TRBJ2-3, the V gene TRBV6-5; TRBD1 agrees at 8 bases. The junction had 10 bases not matched to a gene; V was cut back by 4 bases and J by 4 bases. CDR3 length: 16 amino acids. Looked up from germline, CDR1 is MNHEY and CDR2 is SVGAGI. DNA of the CDR3: TGTGCCAGCAGTTCGGGACAGGTCTTGGTCCCAGATACGCAGTATTTT. Its translation is CASSSGQVLVPDTQYF.

J is TRBJ1-1 and V is TRBV15; TRBD1 agrees at 8 bases. The CDR3 has 15 residues. CDR1 LNHNV and CDR2 YYDKDF come from the germline V gene (reference sequence). Germline trimming cut 1 base from V and 6 bases from J; bases unmatched to any gene: 7. The CDR3: CATSRGDRLNPEAFF. DNA of the CDR3: TGTGCCACCAGCAGAGGGGACAGGCTTAACCCTGAAGCTTTCTTT.

The chain links TRBV2 to TRBJ2-1; no reliable D call. V was trimmed by 6 bases and J by 5 bases, leaving 11 bases between them. CDR1 is SNHLY and CDR2 is FYNNEI in the germline V gene. This CDR3 is built from 13 residues. Here the CDR3 DNA reads TGTGCCAGCAGCGCCCGACTCCACAATGAGCAGTTCTTC. It is translated as CASSARLHNEQFF.

V and J are TRBV7-9 and TRBJ2-5, with TRBD1 matching 7 bases. The trim removed 5 bases at V and 3 bases at J, leaving 9 bases unmatched. CDR1 and CDR2 from the germline V gene are SEHNR and FQNEAQ (reference sequence). The CDR3 runs to 15 residues. This CDR3 is CASSHSRGQEETQYF. DNA of the CDR3: TGTGCCAGCAGCCACTCCCGAGGACAGGAAGAGACCCAGTACTTC.

This clone was seen a few times. The chain joins TRBV28 to TRBJ1-2; TRBD1 aligns across 11 bases. The V gene end was trimmed by 5 bases and the J gene end by 6 bases; junction bases not matched to a gene: 8. The CDR3 runs to 15 residues. Germline assignment: CDR1 MDHEN and CDR2 SYDVKM. CDR3 protein: CASSPGDRGFDGYTF. In nucleotides, the CDR3 is TGTGCCAGCAGTCCTGGGGACAGGGGGTTCGATGGCTACACCTTC.

The chain is built from TRBV6-1 and TRBJ2-1; D is perhaps TRBD1 (6 bases). V lost 6 bases and J lost 0, with 9 bases in between. CDR1 and CDR2 (germline): MNHNS, SASEGT. The CDR3 length is 14 residues. This CDR3 reads CASSRRGSYNEQFF. CDR3 bases: TGTGCCAGCAGCCGCAGGGGCTCCTACAATGAGCAGTTCTTC.

V and J are TRBV5-1 and TRBJ1-6, with 9 bases that match TRBD1. The CDR3 has 16 amino acids. From germline, CDR1 is SGHRS and CDR2 YFSETQ. Trimming removed 4 bases from V and 5 bases from J; junction bases left unmatched: 7. The CDR3 sequence is CASSVYRDRDNSPLHF. As DNA, the CDR3 is TGCGCCAGCAGCGTGTACCGGGACAGGGATAATTCACCCCTCCACTTT.

The J gene is TRBJ1-5, the V gene TRBV29-1; 8 bases map to TRBD1. The CDR3 extends over 13 amino acids. CDR1 and CDR2 (germline): SQVTM, ANQGSEA. V shed 6 bases, J shed 5 bases, and the junction held 6 bases outside the gene matches. In DNA form, the CDR3 reads TGCAGCGTAAAGCAGGGGGCGGATCAGCCCCAGCATTTT. Protein sequence: CSVKQGADQPQHF.

The V gene is TRBV10-3, the J gene TRBJ2-5; no firm D call. The DNA end is more similar to TRBJ2-7, so the J call may be wrong. Germline V lookup: CDR1 ENHRY, CDR2 SYGVKD. The CDR3 is made up of 12 amino acids. This CDR3 is CAISEESYEQYF. CDR3 nucleotides: TGTGCCATCAGTGAAGAAAGCTACGAGCAGTACTTC.

The chain joins TRBV5-1 to TRBJ2-5; 13 positions agree with TRBD2. Germline V CDR1 and CDR2: SGHRS, YFSETQ. V shed 2 bases and J 4 bases; nucleotides not matched to a gene: 17. The CDR3 has 20 residues. CDR3 in DNA: TGCGCCAGCAGCTTCCTCACTAGCGGGGGGGCCGGAGGGGCTACAGAGACCCAGTACTTC. It is translated as CASSFLTSGGAGGATETQYF.

In this sample, this clone turned up a few times. V and J are TRBV2 and TRBJ2-1; 7 bases agree with TRBD2. Germline assignment: CDR1 SNHLY and CDR2 FYNNEI. V lost 4 bases, J lost 7 bases, and 4 bases stayed unmatched. This CDR3 has 13 amino acids. CDR3 nucleotides: TGTGCCAGCAGTGTAACAGCGGGGAATGAGCAGTTCTTC. Translating gives CASSVTAGNEQFF. Complete variable domain (other parts from reference TRBV2 and TRBJ2-1): EPEVTQTPSHQVTQMGQEVILRCVPISNHLYFYWYRQILGQKVEFLVSFYNNEISEKSEIFDDQFSVERPDGSNFTLKIRSTKLEDSAMYFCASSVTAGNEQFFGPGTRLTVL.

V is TRBV27 and J is TRBJ2-2, with TRBD2 as a possible D gene (6 bases). V was trimmed by 6 bases and J by 0 bases, leaving 11 bases between them. The CDR3 consists of 15 residues. Germline values: CDR1 MNHEY, CDR2 SMNVEV (reference sequence). CDR3 DNA: TGTGCCAGCAGCGGACTAACCGCGAACACCGGGGAGCTGTTTTTT. This translates into CASSGLTANTGELFF.

This chain connects TRBV6-5 to TRBJ2-3; 12 nucleotides align to TRBD2. J was trimmed by 6 bases and V by 7 bases; bases with no gene match: 8. In germline, CDR1 is MNHEY, CDR2 SVGAGI. The CDR3 has 15 amino acids. The CDR3 DNA follows: TGTGCCAGCAAGGCTAGCGGGGGGGCAGGCGATACGCAGTATTTT. This sequence encodes CASKASGGAGDTQYF.

In this sample, this clone turned up a few times. The same CDR3 can be traced to other DNA sequences in this sample. The rearrangement links TRBV2 to TRBJ1-6; no reliable D call. V was cut by 6 bases and J by 8 bases, with 5 bases left in between. The CDR3 consists of 11 residues. Germline CDR1 SNHLY, CDR2 FYNNEI. The CDR3 spells CASSGDSPLHF. As DNA, the CDR3 is TGTGCCAGCAGCGGGGATTCACCCCTCCACTTT.

This clone has just a few counts. This chain links TRBV27 with TRBJ1-6; D is unresolved. The CDR3 has 16 amino acids. The V and J ends lost 4 bases and 11 bases respectively, with 21 bases between them. Germline CDR1 and CDR2: MNHEY and SMNVEV (reference sequence). CDR3 DNA sequence: TGTGCCAGCAGTTCCACGGGGAAGGGAAGAGGGACACCCCTCCACTTT. Its translation is CASSSTGKGRGTPLHF.

This clone appeared once. The genes are TRBV2 and TRBJ2-7, with D maybe TRBD1 (5 bases). Between the trimmed V and J ends, which lost 3 bases and 2 bases, there was a span of 8 bases. This CDR3 is 13 amino acids long. The germline gives CDR1 SNHLY, CDR2 FYNNEI. CDR3 sequence reads: CASSDQGPYEQYF. CDR3 DNA sequence: TGTGCCAGCAGTGATCAGGGTCCCTACGAGCAGTACTTC.

This chain uses TRBV5-4 with TRBJ1-2, with D tentatively TRBD1 (5 bases). V dropped 0 bases and J dropped 7 bases, with 19 bases sitting between them. This CDR3 has 16 amino acids. Germline V gene data show CDR1 as SGHNT and CDR2 as YYREEE (reference sequence). The CDR3: CASSLAGRRFEGGYTF. The CDR3 DNA reads TGTGCCAGCAGCTTGGCAGGGCGTCGCTTTGAAGGTGGCTACACCTTC.

The J gene is TRBJ1-1, the V gene TRBV6-1; TRBD1 matches at 7 bases. CDR1 and CDR2 (germline): MNHNS, SASEGT. The CDR3 is made up of 14 amino acids. With 9 bases clipped from V and 4 bases from J, the junction kept 11 bases outside the gene matches. The CDR3 region has the DNA TGTGCCAGTTACCGGGACAGATGGGGCACTGAAGCTTTCTTT. Translation: CASYRDRWGTEAFF.